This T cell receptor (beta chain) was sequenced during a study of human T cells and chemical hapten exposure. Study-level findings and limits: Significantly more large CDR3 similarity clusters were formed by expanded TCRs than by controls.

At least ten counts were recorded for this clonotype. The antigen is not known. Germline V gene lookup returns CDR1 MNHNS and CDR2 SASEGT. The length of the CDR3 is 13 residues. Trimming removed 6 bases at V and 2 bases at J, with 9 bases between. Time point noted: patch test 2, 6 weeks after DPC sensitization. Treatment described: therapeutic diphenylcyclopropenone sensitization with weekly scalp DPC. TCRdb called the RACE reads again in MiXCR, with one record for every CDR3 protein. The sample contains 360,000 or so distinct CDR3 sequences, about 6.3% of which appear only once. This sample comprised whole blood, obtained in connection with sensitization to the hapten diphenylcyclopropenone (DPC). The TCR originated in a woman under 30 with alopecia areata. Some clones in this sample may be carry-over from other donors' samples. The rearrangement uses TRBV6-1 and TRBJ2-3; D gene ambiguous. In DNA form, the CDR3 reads TGTGCCAGCAGATATCCGATCACAGATACGCAGTATTTT. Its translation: CASRYPITDTQYF.